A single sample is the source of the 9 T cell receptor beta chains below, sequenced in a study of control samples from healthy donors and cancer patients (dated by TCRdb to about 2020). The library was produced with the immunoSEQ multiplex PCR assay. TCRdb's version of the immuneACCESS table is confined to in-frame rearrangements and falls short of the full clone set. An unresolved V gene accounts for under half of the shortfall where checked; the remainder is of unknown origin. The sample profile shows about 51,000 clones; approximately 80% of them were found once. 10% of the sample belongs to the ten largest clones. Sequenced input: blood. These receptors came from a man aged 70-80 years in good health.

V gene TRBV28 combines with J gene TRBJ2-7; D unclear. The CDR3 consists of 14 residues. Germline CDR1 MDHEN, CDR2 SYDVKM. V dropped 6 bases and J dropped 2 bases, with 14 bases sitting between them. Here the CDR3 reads CASSQTSKTYEQYF. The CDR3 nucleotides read TGTGCCAGCAGCCAGACTTCAAAGACCTACGAGCAGTACTTC.

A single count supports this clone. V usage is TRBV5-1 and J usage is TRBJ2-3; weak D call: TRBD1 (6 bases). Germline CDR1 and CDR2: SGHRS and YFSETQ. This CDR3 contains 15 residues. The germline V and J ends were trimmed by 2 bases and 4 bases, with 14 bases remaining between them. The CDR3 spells CASSLTVRGADTQYF. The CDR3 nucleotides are TGCGCCAGCAGCTTAACGGTCAGGGGAGCAGATACGCAGTATTTT.

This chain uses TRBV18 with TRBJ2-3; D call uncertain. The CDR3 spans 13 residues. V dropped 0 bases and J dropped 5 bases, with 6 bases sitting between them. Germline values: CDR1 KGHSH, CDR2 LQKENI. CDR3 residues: CASSPPPRDTQYF. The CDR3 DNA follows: TGTGCCAGCTCACCACCGCCTAGAGATACGCAGTATTTT.

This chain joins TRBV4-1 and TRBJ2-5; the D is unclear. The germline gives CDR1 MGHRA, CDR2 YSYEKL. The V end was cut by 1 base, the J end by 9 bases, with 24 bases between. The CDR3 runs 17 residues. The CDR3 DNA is TGCGCCAGCAGCCAAGCTTCCGCCGGCCTCCATGTAAGGGCCCAGTACTTC. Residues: CASSQASAGLHVRAQYF.

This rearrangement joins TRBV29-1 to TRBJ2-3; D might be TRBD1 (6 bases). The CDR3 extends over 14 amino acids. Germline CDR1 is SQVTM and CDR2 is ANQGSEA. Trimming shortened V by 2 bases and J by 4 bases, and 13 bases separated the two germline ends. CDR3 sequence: CSVERGSISDTQYF. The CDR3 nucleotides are TGCAGCGTTGAAAGGGGGTCCATATCAGATACGCAGTATTTT.

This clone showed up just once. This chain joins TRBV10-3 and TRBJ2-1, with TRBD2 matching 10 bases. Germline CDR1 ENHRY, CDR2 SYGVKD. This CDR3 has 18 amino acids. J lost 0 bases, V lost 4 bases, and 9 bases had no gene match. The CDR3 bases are TGTGCCATCAGTGGAACTAGCGGGAATGGGGACTCCTACAATGAGCAGTTCTTC. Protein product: CAISGTSGNGDSYNEQFF.

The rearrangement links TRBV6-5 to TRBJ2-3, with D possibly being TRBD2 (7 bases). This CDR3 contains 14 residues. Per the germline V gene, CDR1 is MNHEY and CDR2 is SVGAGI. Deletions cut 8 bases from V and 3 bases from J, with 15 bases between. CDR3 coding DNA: TGTGCCAGCCAGTGGGGGGGCCCAACAGATACGCAGTATTTT. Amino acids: CASQWGGPTDTQYF.

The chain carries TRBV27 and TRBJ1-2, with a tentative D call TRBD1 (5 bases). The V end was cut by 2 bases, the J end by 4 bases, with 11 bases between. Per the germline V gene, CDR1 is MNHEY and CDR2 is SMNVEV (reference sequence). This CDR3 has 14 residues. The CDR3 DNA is TGTGCCAGCAGTTTAACAAGGGGTGGCTATGGCTACACCTTC. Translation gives CASSLTRGGYGYTF.

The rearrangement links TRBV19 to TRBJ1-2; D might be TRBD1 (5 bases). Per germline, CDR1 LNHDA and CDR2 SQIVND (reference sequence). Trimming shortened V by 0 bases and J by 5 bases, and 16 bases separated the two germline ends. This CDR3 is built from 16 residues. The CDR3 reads CASSIDHRGTNYGYTF. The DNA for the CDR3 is TGTGCCAGTAGTATAGATCATAGGGGAACGAATTATGGCTACACCTTC.